A selection of T cell receptor beta chains follows, all from one sample in a study of T-cell memory formation after mild COVID-19. TCRdb passed the 5' RACE reads through MiXCR, listing each CDR3 protein once. The profile shows 120,000 or so distinct CDR3 sequences, less than 6.5% of them singletons. Material for sequencing was PBMCs or a T cell subset sorted from them (not recorded which). The source is an adult woman who had mild COVID-19 (a few samples of this study predate the infection). Cell type and time point are not known. The CDR3 runs from the conserved cysteine through the conserved F or W. D genes are given only for firm matches. The listing skips clone size in some rows; elsewhere it reads once, few, many or a size class.

j_gene	d_gene	abundance	v_gene	CDR3aa	CDR3nt
TRBJ2-7	-	few	TRBV29-1	CSVAGSGYEQYF	TGCAGCGTTGCCGGTTCCGGCTACGAGCAGTACTTC
TRBJ2-1	TRBD1	many	TRBV20-1	CSARRGQVKNEQFF	TGCAGTGCTAGAAGGGGACAGGTTAAGAATGAGCAGTTCTTC
TRBJ1-2	-	-	TRBV6-5	CASTQGSGYTF	TGTGCCAGCACTCAGGGTAGTGGCTACACCTTC
TRBJ2-7	-	few	TRBV24-1	CATSDPADRTYEQYF	TGTGCCACCAGTGATCCCGCAGACAGAACCTACGAGCAGTACTTC
TRBJ2-1	-	many	TRBV7-2	CASSSKGLNSYNEQFF	TGTGCCAGCAGCTCTAAGGGACTGAACTCCTACAATGAGCAGTTCTTC
TRBJ2-1	-	many	TRBV6-5	CASSLSSGHNEQFF	TGTGCCAGCAGTCTCTCCTCGGGCCACAATGAGCAGTTCTTC
TRBJ1-4	TRBD1	few	TRBV5-1	CASSGRTGGANEKLFF	TGCGCCAGCAGCGGAAGAACAGGGGGAGCTAATGAAAAACTGTTTTTT
TRBJ1-2	TRBD1	few	TRBV24-1	CATSDAGQVGGYTF	TGTGCCACCAGTGATGCCGGACAGGTTGGTGGCTACACCTTC
TRBJ2-7	TRBD1	few	TRBV12-3/TRBV12-4	CASSLWTGVYEQYF	TGTGCCAGCAGTTTGTGGACAGGGGTCTACGAGCAGTACTTC
TRBJ1-6	-	few	TRBV2	CASLSIRTRNSPLHF	TGTGCCAGCTTGAGTATCCGGACAAGAAATTCACCCCTCCACTTT
TRBJ1-5	-	few	TRBV5-5	CASSLVYHRRGLRNQPQHF	TGTGCCAGCAGCTTGGTTTATCATCGGAGAGGATTGAGAAATCAGCCCCAGCATTTT
TRBJ2-2	-	many	TRBV4-3	CASSQLTGLIGELFF	TGCGCCAGCAGCCAACTAACAGGGTTGATCGGGGAGCTGTTTTTT
TRBJ1-1	TRBD1	many	TRBV2	CASRRQGSRASTEAFF	TGTGCCAGCCGACGACAGGGGAGTCGGGCGAGCACTGAAGCTTTCTTT
TRBJ2-6	-	-	TRBV7-9	CASSPHRSGANVLTF	TGTGCCAGCAGCCCGCACCGCTCTGGGGCCAACGTCCTGACTTTC
TRBJ2-1	-	few	TRBV4-3	CASSQGLADSYNEQFF	TGCGCCAGCAGCCAAGGGTTAGCGGACTCCTACAATGAGCAGTTCTTC
TRBJ2-7	-	many	TRBV4-1	CASSQDGGRGFSTYEQYF	TGCGCCAGCAGCCAAGACGGGGGGCGCGGCTTTAGTACCTACGAGCAGTACTTC
TRBJ2-1	TRBD1	-	TRBV29-1	CSVEGERQGLYNEQFF	TGCAGCGTTGAAGGGGAGAGACAGGGTCTGTACAATGAGCAGTTCTTC